The 31 T cell receptor beta chains reported below all come from one sample, sequenced in a study of shared clonotypes between healthy human individuals. Sequencing was performed with immunoSEQ multiplex PCR; in TCRdb, only in-frame clones are kept and a portion is missing. The table shows around 1.4 million clones, with 98% occurring only once. Sequences were obtained from naive CD4+ T cells sorted from blood. The subset was: CD45RA+ positively selected. The receptors were sampled from a man aged 30-40 years in good health.

The rearrangement joins TRBV9 to TRBJ2-1; possible D gene TRBD1, 5 bases. CDR1 and CDR2 (germline): SGDLS, YYNGEE. V lost 0 bases and J 2 bases, leaving 9 bases between the germline ends. This CDR3 is built from 15 residues. DNA of the CDR3: TGTGCCAGCAGCGTAGGCAGGGTAACCTACAATGAGCAGTTCTTC. Amino acids: CASSVGRVTYNEQFF.

With regard to this clone: In the same sample, other DNA sequences code for this CDR3. The chain employs TRBV18 and TRBJ1-5; 8 nucleotides line up with TRBD1. The CDR3 sequence is 14 residues long. V lost 2 bases to trimming and J lost 5 bases; unmatched junction nucleotides: 2. Looked up from germline, CDR1 is KGHSH and CDR2 is LQKENI. In nucleotides, the CDR3 is TGTGCCAGCTCACCATCGACAGGGGATCAGCCCCAGCATTTT. It translates to CASSPSTGDQPQHF.

J is TRBJ2-1 and V is TRBV28, with D uncertain. The CDR3 is made up of 13 amino acids. CDR1 is MDHEN, CDR2 SYDVKM, per germline. Trimming shortened V by 2 bases and J by 5 bases, and 7 bases separated the two germline ends. Here the CDR3 reads CASSLHGNNEQFF. The CDR3 DNA reads as TGTGCCAGCAGTTTACATGGGAACAATGAGCAGTTCTTC.

With respect to this clone: The same CDR3 arises from other DNA sequences in this sample as well. The chain has TRBV5-1 and TRBJ2-7; tentative D call: TRBD2 (7 bases). The CDR3 extends over 15 amino acids. The V and J ends lost 0 bases and 2 bases respectively, with 12 bases between them. Per germline, CDR1 SGHRS and CDR2 YFSETQ. The CDR3 sequence is CASSLAGGYTYEQYF. In DNA form, the CDR3 reads TGCGCCAGCAGCTTGGCGGGGGGCTACACCTACGAGCAGTACTTC.

CDR3 in amino acids: CATSSPHYEQYF. As DNA, the CDR3 is TGTGCCACCAGCTCCCCTCACTACGAGCAGTACTTC. This chain links TRBV15 with TRBJ2-7; the D is unclear. Trimming removed 5 bases from V and 3 bases from J, with 8 bases in between. There are 12 residues in the CDR3. Germline V gives CDR1 LNHNV, CDR2 YYDKDF (reference sequence).

In regard to this clone: The identical CDR3 is also encoded by other nucleotide sequences in the sample. This chain connects TRBV18 to TRBJ1-2, with 12 bases fitting TRBD1. The CDR3 consists of 14 residues. V lost 2 bases, J lost 6 bases, and 1 base stayed unmatched. Per germline, CDR1 KGHSH and CDR2 LQKENI. CDR3 loop: CASSPGTGGDGYTF. The DNA for the CDR3 is TGTGCCAGCTCACCAGGGACAGGGGGCGATGGCTACACCTTC.

The chain links TRBV6-6 to TRBJ2-7; tentative D call: TRBD2 (6 bases). The CDR3 has 15 residues. V was shortened by 3 bases and J by 0 bases, with 12 bases between the two germline ends. The germline V gene has CDR1 MNHNY and CDR2 SVGAGI (reference sequence). CDR3 nucleotides: TGTGCCAGCAGTTATCGGGGGAGCCTCTCCTACGAGCAGTACTTC. Its protein is CASSYRGSLSYEQYF.

The chain employs TRBV11-3 and TRBJ2-1; 15 bases line up with TRBD2. The CDR3 length is 17 residues. Germline V gene lookup returns CDR1 SGHNT and CDR2 YENEEA. Trimming took 1 base from V and 7 from J; bases not matched to a gene: 5. The CDR3 sequence is CASSLGSGTSGRNEQFF. The CDR3, as DNA: TGTGCCAGCAGCTTAGGCTCCGGGACTAGCGGGAGGAATGAGCAGTTCTTC.

V usage is TRBV19 and J usage is TRBJ2-7; weak D call: TRBD1 (6 bases). The germline gives CDR1 LNHDA, CDR2 SQIVND (reference sequence). The CDR3 has 16 residues. Deletions cut 5 bases from V and 1 base from J, with 18 bases between. The CDR3 bases are TGTGCCAGTAGTCCAAGGACAGTTGCGAGATCCTACGAGCAGTACTTC. It encodes CASSPRTVARSYEQYF.

This clone has a single count. The chain uses TRBV19 and TRBJ2-7, with TRBD1 as a possible D gene (6 bases). The CDR3 extends over 17 amino acids. Trimming stripped 4 bases from V and 3 bases from J, with 22 bases between. Germline CDR1 LNHDA, CDR2 SQIVND (reference sequence). CDR3 coding DNA: TGTGCCAGTAGTAGTACCGCGCAGGGGAATATCCTCTACGAGCAGTACTTC. Its protein is CASSSTAQGNILYEQYF.

The genes are TRBV7-2 and TRBJ2-1, with 13 bases identical to TRBD2. Germline V gene data show CDR1 as SGHTA and CDR2 as FQGNSA. Unmatched junction bases numbered 2, after V lost 0 bases and J lost 6 bases. The length of the CDR3 is 16 residues. This CDR3 reads CASSLAGTSGINEQFF. The DNA for the CDR3 is TGTGCCAGCAGCTTAGCGGGGACTAGCGGGATCAATGAGCAGTTCTTC.

The rearrangement links TRBV6-1 to TRBJ2-7; D tentatively reads TRBD1 or TRBD2 (5 bases each). The CDR3 loop spans 15 amino acids. Germline V gives CDR1 MNHNS, CDR2 SASEGT. V was shortened by 7 bases and J by 6 bases, with 22 bases between the two germline ends. The CDR3 here is CASMGPGARLTEQYF. The CDR3 bases are TGTGCCAGCATGGGCCCCGGGGCGCGCCTTACCGAGCAGTACTTC.

The chain is built from TRBV15 and TRBJ2-5; D ambiguous. V lost 0 bases and J 2 bases, leaving 7 bases between the germline ends. Germline CDR1 and CDR2: LNHNV and YYDKDF (reference sequence). The CDR3 extends over 14 amino acids. For the CDR3, the DNA is TGTGCCACCAGCAGAGATGCCATACAAGAGACCCAGTACTTC. It specifies CATSRDAIQETQYF.

The genes are TRBV2 and TRBJ2-1; 9 bases match TRBD2. The CDR3 covers 15 residues. Germline V gene lookup returns CDR1 SNHLY and CDR2 FYNNEI. Germline trimming cut 4 bases from V and 7 bases from J; bases unmatched to any gene: 8. The CDR3 DNA is TGTGCCAGCAGTGCAGGCGGGAGGGCTGTAAATGAGCAGTTCTTC. The encoded protein is CASSAGGRAVNEQFF.

V usage is TRBV27 and J usage is TRBJ1-1, with a weak D call TRBD1 (5 bases). CDR1 and CDR2 from the germline V gene are MNHEY and SMNVEV (reference sequence). The CDR3 spans 13 residues. Trimming left V 5 bases short and J 4 bases short, with 11 bases between. The CDR3 bases are TGTGCCAGCAGTCCCTTAGGGGTCACTGAAGCTTTCTTT. It encodes CASSPLGVTEAFF.

The chain combines TRBV25-1 with TRBJ2-3, with 9 bases lining up with TRBD1. CDR1 is MGHDK and CDR2 is SYGVNS in the germline V gene. V was pared by 6 bases and J by 6 bases, with 7 bases of the junction left unmatched. The CDR3 length is 14 residues. The CDR3 loop is CASRPGQGIDTQYF. Here the CDR3 DNA reads TGTGCCAGCAGACCGGGACAGGGAATCGATACGCAGTATTTT.

As regards this clone: At one end, the junction sequence differs from germline, possibly due to a read error. This chain connects TRBV29-1 to TRBJ1-2; D remains ambiguous. Looked up from germline, CDR1 is SQVTM and CDR2 is ANQGSEA. This CDR3 is built from 9 residues. CDR3 DNA sequence: TGCAGCGCTGAATATGGCTACACCTTC. The encoded protein is CSAEYGYTF.

The rearrangement joins TRBV11-2 to TRBJ2-2; unclear D gene. Germline CDR1 is SGHAT and CDR2 is FQNNGV. The CDR3 contains 15 residues. Trimming pared 5 bases from V and 1 base from J, leaving 11 bases between. CDR3 in amino acids: CASSPRPGNTGELFF. As DNA, the CDR3 is TGTGCCAGCAGCCCGCGGCCGGGGAACACCGGGGAGCTGTTTTTT. Looking up the rest from reference TRBV11-2 and TRBJ2-2 gives the full variable domain: EAGVAQSPRYKIIEKRQSVAFWCNPISGHATLYWYQQILGQGPKLLIQFQNNGVVDDSQLPKDRFSAERLKGVDSTLKIQPAKLEDSAVYLCASSPRPGNTGELFFGEGSRLTVL.

V is TRBV5-1 and J is TRBJ2-6; D is possibly TRBD1 or TRBD2 (5 bases each). CDR3 length equals 15 residues. Germline CDR1 and CDR2: SGHRS and YFSETQ. Between the trimmed V and J ends, which lost 2 bases and 0 bases, there was a span of 6 bases. The CDR3 DNA is TGCGCCAGCAGCTTTGGGGGCTCTGGGGCCAACGTCCTGACTTTC. Amino acids: CASSFGGSGANVLTF.

V gene TRBV7-9 combines with J gene TRBJ1-2; D remains unclear. V was pared by 2 bases and J by 8 bases, with 12 bases between. This CDR3 is built from 13 residues. CDR1 SEHNR and CDR2 FQNEAQ come from the germline V gene (reference sequence). The CDR3 coding sequence is TGTGCCAGCAGCTTACTACGGGCCCCGGGCTACACCTTC. Its translation is CASSLLRAPGYTF.

This chain uses TRBV19 with TRBJ2-5, with TRBD1 matching over 10 bases. CDR3 size: 16 residues. The V gene's germline CDR1 is LNHDA and CDR2 SQIVND (reference sequence). V shed 1 base, J shed 4 bases, and the junction held 6 bases outside the gene matches. The CDR3 sequence: CASSIGTGGQGETQYF. The CDR3 DNA sequence: TGTGCCAGTAGTATAGGGACAGGGGGGCAGGGAGAGACCCAGTACTTC.

V gene TRBV6-1 combines with J gene TRBJ1-5, with 7 nucleotides matching TRBD1. The CDR3 totals 15 residues. Losses at the gene ends were 6 bases for V and 1 base for J; bases not matched to a gene: 6. Germline CDR1 and CDR2: MNHNS and SASEGT. CDR3 residues: CASSPQGKSNQPQHF. The CDR3 DNA is TGTGCCAGCAGCCCACAGGGGAAGAGCAATCAGCCCCAGCATTTT.

The chain couples TRBV5-1 to TRBJ2-1, with TRBD1 matching over 9 bases. The CDR3 extends over 16 amino acids. Germline trimming cut 3 bases from V and 6 bases from J; bases unmatched to any gene: 10. In germline, CDR1 is SGHRS, CDR2 YFSETQ. The CDR3 coding sequence is TGCGCCAGCAGCTCGGGAAACAGGGGGCATTCCAATGAGCAGTTCTTC. Amino acid sequence: CASSSGNRGHSNEQFF.

This chain uses TRBV19 with TRBJ1-5; D is uncertain. The CDR3 totals 13 residues. V shed 5 bases and J shed 3 bases, with 8 bases lying between them. Germline CDR1 LNHDA, CDR2 SQIVND (reference sequence). CDR3 nucleotide sequence: TGTGCCAGTAGTTTTACCCCCAATCAGCCCCAGCATTTT. Its translation is CASSFTPNQPQHF.

This chain connects TRBV18 to TRBJ2-1; 8 nucleotides match TRBD2. The CDR3 is made up of 15 amino acids. Germline values: CDR1 KGHSH, CDR2 LQKENI. V shed 3 bases, J shed 7 bases, and the junction held 8 bases outside the gene matches. For the CDR3, the DNA is TGTGCCAGCTCACCCGAGCGGGAGTCTGGAAATGAGCAGTTCTTC. The encoded protein is CASSPERESGNEQFF.

The rearrangement joins TRBV7-3 to TRBJ2-5; 11 nucleotides agree with TRBD2. The V gene's germline CDR1 is SGHTA and CDR2 FQGTGA. V shed 2 bases and J 5 bases; nucleotides not matched to a gene: 7. The CDR3 spans 16 residues. This chain's CDR3 is CASSLGTSGVGETQYF. CDR3 sequence (DNA): TGTGCCAGCAGCTTAGGGACTAGCGGAGTGGGGGAGACCCAGTACTTC. Combining the CDR3 with reference TRBV7-3 and TRBJ2-5 gives the whole variable domain GAGVSQTPSNKVTEKGKYVELRCDPISGHTALYWYRQSLGQGPEFLIYFQGTGAADDSGLPNDRFFAVRPEGSVSTLKIQRTERGDSAVYLCASSLGTSGVGETQYFGPGTRLLVL.

This sequence joins TRBV5-1 and TRBJ2-7, with 9 positions matching TRBD2. V shed 1 base and J 5 bases; nucleotides not matched to a gene: 7. This CDR3 has 15 amino acids. CDR1 is SGHRS and CDR2 is YFSETQ in the germline V gene. The CDR3 spells CASSLTHAGGDEQYF. Written as DNA, the CDR3 is TGCGCCAGCAGCTTGACTCACGCGGGAGGGGACGAGCAGTACTTC.

This chain connects TRBV5-4 to TRBJ2-5; TRBD2 matches at 8 bases. CDR1 and CDR2 (germline): SGHNT, YYREEE (reference sequence). This CDR3 contains 16 residues. J was trimmed by 3 bases and V by 0 bases; bases with no gene match: 7. The CDR3 DNA sequence: TGTGCCAGCAGCTTGGCGGGGGTAGCGGGAAAAGAGACCCAGTACTTC. As protein: CASSLAGVAGKETQYF.

The rearrangement links TRBV6-6 to TRBJ2-5, with a possible D match to TRBD1 (5 bases). Germline V CDR1 and CDR2: MNHNY, SVGAGI (reference sequence). The CDR3 sequence is 15 residues long. V was trimmed by 0 bases and J by 5 bases, leaving 13 bases between them. CDR3 loop: CASSYSNRGGETQYF. The CDR3 coding sequence is TGTGCCAGCAGTTACTCGAATAGGGGTGGGGAGACCCAGTACTTC.

For the CDR3, the DNA is TGTGCCAGCAGCTTAGCAGGGGCCGGGAGCAATAACGGCTACGAGCAGTACTTC. Its translation: CASSLAGAGSNNGYEQYF. The rearrangement joins TRBV7-9 to TRBJ2-7, with D maybe TRBD2 (6 bases). Germline CDR1 SEHNR, CDR2 FQNEAQ (reference sequence). The CDR3 length is 18 residues. With 0 bases removed from V and 3 bases from J, the gap between germline ends came to 21 bases.

The V call is TRBV5-4, the J call TRBJ1-2; 8 positions agree with TRBD1. Per the germline V gene, CDR1 is SGHNT and CDR2 is YYREEE (reference sequence). The CDR3 spans 16 residues. Trimming cost V 4 bases and J 4 bases; bases outside gene matches: 12. As DNA, the CDR3 is TGTGCCAGCAGCCCTGGACAGGGACTTACCATCTATGGCTACACCTTC. It yields the protein CASSPGQGLTIYGYTF.